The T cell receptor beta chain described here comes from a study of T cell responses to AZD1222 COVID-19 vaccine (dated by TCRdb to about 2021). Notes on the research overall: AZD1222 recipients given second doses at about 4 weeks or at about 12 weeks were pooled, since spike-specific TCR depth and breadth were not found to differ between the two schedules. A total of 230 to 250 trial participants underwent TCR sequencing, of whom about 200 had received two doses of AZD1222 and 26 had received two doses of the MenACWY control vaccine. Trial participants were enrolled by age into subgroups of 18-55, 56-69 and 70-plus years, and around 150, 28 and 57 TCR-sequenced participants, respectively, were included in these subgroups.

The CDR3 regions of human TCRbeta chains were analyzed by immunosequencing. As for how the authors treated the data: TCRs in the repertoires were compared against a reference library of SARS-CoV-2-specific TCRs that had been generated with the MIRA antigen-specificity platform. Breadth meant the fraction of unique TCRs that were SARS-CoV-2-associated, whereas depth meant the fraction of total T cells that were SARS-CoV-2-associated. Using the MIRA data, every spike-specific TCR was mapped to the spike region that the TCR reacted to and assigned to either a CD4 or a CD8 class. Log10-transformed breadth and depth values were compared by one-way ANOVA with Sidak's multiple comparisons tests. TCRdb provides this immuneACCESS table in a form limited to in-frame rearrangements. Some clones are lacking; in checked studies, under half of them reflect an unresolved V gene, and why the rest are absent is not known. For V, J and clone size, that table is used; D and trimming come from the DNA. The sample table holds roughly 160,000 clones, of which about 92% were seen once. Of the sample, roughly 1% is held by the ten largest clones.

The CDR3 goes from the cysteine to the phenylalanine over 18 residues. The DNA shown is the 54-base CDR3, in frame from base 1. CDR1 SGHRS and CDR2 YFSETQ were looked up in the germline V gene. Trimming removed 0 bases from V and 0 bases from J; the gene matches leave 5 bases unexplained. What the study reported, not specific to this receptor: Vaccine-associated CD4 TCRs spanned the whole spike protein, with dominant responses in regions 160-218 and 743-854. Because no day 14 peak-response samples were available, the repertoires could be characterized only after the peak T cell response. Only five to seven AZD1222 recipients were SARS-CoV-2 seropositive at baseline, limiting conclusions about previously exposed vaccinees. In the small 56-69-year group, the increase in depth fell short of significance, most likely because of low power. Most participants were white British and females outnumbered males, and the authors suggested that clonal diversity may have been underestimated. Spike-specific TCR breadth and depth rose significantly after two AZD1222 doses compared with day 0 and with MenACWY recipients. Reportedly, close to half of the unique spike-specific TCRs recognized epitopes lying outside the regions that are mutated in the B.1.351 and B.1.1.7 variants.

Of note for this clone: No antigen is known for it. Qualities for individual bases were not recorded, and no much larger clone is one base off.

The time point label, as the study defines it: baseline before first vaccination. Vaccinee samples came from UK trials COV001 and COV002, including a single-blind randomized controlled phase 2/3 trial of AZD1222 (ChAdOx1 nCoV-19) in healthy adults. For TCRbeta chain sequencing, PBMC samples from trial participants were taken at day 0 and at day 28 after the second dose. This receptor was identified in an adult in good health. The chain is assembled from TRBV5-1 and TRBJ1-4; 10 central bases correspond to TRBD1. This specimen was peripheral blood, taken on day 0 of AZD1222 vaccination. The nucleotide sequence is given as TGCGCCAGCAGCTTGGGGGACAGGGGTTCGTCAACTAATGAAAAACTGTTTTTT. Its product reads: CASSLGDRGSSTNEKLFF.